The 24 T cell receptor beta chains presented below share a single source sample, sequenced in a study of T-cell reconstitution after alpha-beta-depleted transplantation in children. Unique molecular identifiers tagged the TCRbeta library. Each CDR3 protein is one row after TCRdb ran MiXCR on the PCR reads. Here the sample spans a few hundred thousand distinct CDR3 sequences, about 17% being singletons. This specimen consisted of PBMCs, mostly from graft donor cells, obtained 360 days after TCRalphabeta/CD19-depleted stem cell transplant. These receptor sequences come from a boy under three years old who had a stem cell transplant for Wiskott-Aldrich syndrome, so the T cells may come from the graft donor.

This clonotype came up a few times. This chain connects TRBV20-1 to TRBJ2-1, with a tentative D call TRBD1 (6 bases). CDR3 length: 15 residues. V dropped 0 bases and J dropped 3 bases, with 12 bases sitting between them. Germline CDR1 reads DFQATT; CDR2 reads SNEGSKA (reference sequence). The CDR3 coding sequence is TGCAGTGCTAGAGATCAGAGACAGGACTACAATGAGCAGTTCTTC. Its translation is CSARDQRQDYNEQFF.

The V gene is TRBV18, the J gene TRBJ2-7; perhaps TRBD1 as D (6 bases). The CDR3 length is 14 residues. Trimming took off 6 bases at V and 3 bases at J, with 15 bases between the two ends. Per germline, CDR1 KGHSH and CDR2 LQKENI. CDR3 nucleotides: TGTGCCAGCTCCCGTTCGTCAGGGGACTACGAGCAGTACTTC. Translation: CASSRSSGDYEQYF.

This clonotype was counted only a few times. J is TRBJ2-5 and V is TRBV29-1, with 12 bases identical to TRBD2. The CDR3 extends over 15 amino acids. CDR1 SQVTM and CDR2 ANQGSEA come from the germline V gene. V lost 4 bases and J lost 3; bases outside the gene matches: 6. The chain's CDR3 is CSVGTSGGPKETQYF. The CDR3 DNA reads TGCAGCGTTGGTACTAGCGGGGGGCCTAAAGAGACCCAGTACTTC. The entire variable domain, with the rest obtained from reference TRBV29-1 and TRBJ2-5, is as follows: SAVISQKPSRDICQRGTSLTIQCQVDSQVTMMFWYRQQPGQSLTLIATANQGSEATYESGFVIDKFPISRPNLTFSTLTVSNMSPEDSSIYLCSVGTSGGPKETQYFGPGTRLLVL.

In its sample, this clonotype was seen a few times. The V and J genes are TRBV12-3 or TRBV12-4 and TRBJ2-3, with 8 bases matching TRBD2. J gave up 4 bases and V 1 base, and 7 bases lay outside the gene matches. The CDR3 runs 16 residues. The CDR3: CASSLVSGGAADTQYF. CDR3 nucleotides: TGTGCCAGCAGTTTAGTCTCCGGGGGGGCCGCAGATACGCAGTATTTT.

This clonotype was seen a few times. The V call is TRBV5-1, the J call TRBJ2-7; D is undetermined. CDR1 SGHRS and CDR2 YFSETQ come from the germline V gene. The V end was cut by 0 bases, the J end by 3 bases, with 13 bases between. The CDR3 totals 15 residues. CDR3 in DNA: TGCGCCAGCAGCTTGGGGCCCCTATCCTACTACGAGCAGTACTTC. As protein: CASSLGPLSYYEQYF.

The chain links TRBV6-5 to TRBJ2-7; D unclear. This CDR3 has 15 amino acids. V was shortened by 0 bases and J by 3 bases, with 12 bases between the two germline ends. Per the germline V gene, CDR1 is MNHEY and CDR2 is SVGAGI. The CDR3 here is CASSYSFPQYYEQYF. The DNA of the CDR3 is TGTGCCAGCAGTTACTCCTTCCCTCAGTACTACGAGCAGTACTTC.

There are a few counts of this clonotype. J is TRBJ2-2 and V is TRBV10-3; the D gene is possibly TRBD2 (5 bases). Trimming cost V 3 bases and J 0 bases, with 8 bases left between them. Looked up from germline, CDR1 is ENHRY and CDR2 is SYGVKD. This CDR3 has 15 residues. The CDR3 DNA reads as TGTGCCATCAGTGACCGGGGAACGAACACCGGGGAGCTGTTTTTT. Protein product: CAISDRGTNTGELFF.

At least ten counts were recorded for this clonotype. The chain links TRBV2 to TRBJ2-7; maybe TRBD1 (6 bases). Germline loops: CDR1 SNHLY, CDR2 FYNNEI. The V gene lost 7 bases and the J gene lost 6 bases, with 13 bases spanning the gap. The CDR3 extends over 12 amino acids. For the CDR3, the DNA is TGTGCCAGCAAGAGACAGGAACCCGAGCAGTACTTC. Its translation is CASKRQEPEQYF.

The V and J genes are TRBV7-9 and TRBJ2-5; TRBD2 matches 7 bases. This CDR3 contains 16 residues. V lost 5 bases, J lost 3 bases, and 12 bases stayed unmatched. Germline V gene data show CDR1 as SEHNR and CDR2 as FQNEAQ (reference sequence). As DNA, the CDR3 is TGTGCCAGCAGCCTCTCCCCGGTCGGGGGGAAAGAGACCCAGTACTTC. This sequence encodes CASSLSPVGGKETQYF.

This clonotype was recorded at least ten times. The chain links TRBV5-1 to TRBJ2-5, with 7 bases aligning to TRBD1. The CDR3 has 14 amino acids. CDR1 is SGHRS and CDR2 is YFSETQ in the germline V gene. J lost 1 base, V lost 3 bases, and 3 bases had no gene match. This chain's CDR3 is CASSSGQTQETQYF. The CDR3 DNA follows: TGCGCCAGCAGCTCGGGACAGACCCAAGAGACCCAGTACTTC.

The rearrangement uses TRBV6-5 and TRBJ2-7; maybe TRBD1 (8 bases). The CDR3 has 18 amino acids. The germline V gene encodes CDR1 MNHEY and CDR2 SVGAGI. Trimming took 4 bases from V and 5 from J, leaving 27 bases between them. The CDR3 is CASSSRTGPRLALHEQYF. For the CDR3, the DNA is TGTGCCAGCAGTTCCCGGACAGGGCCGAGACTAGCTCTTCACGAGCAGTACTTC.

This clonotype was detected only a few times. CDR3 in DNA: TGTGCCAGCAGTTTCTATCCGAACACTGAAGCTTTCTTT. Residues: CASSFYPNTEAFF. The V call is TRBV12-3 or TRBV12-4, the J call TRBJ1-1; D gene uncertain. The V and J ends lost 3 bases and 1 base respectively, with 6 bases between them. This CDR3 spans 13 amino acids.

This clonotype showed up just a few times. The J gene is TRBJ2-1, the V gene TRBV12-3 or TRBV12-4, with D perhaps assigned TRBD1 or TRBD2 (6 bases each). The length of the CDR3 is 14 residues. The V gene lost 6 bases and the J gene lost 10 bases, with 19 bases spanning the gap. CDR3 nucleotides: TGTGCCAGCAGGGAGGGGGACCGATCCGGCGAGCAGTTCTTC. As protein: CASREGDRSGEQFF.

V usage is TRBV5-1 and J usage is TRBJ2-1; D is unclear. This CDR3 has 11 residues. With 0 bases removed from V and 8 bases from J, the gap between germline ends came to 3 bases. Germline V CDR1 and CDR2: SGHRS, YFSETQ. CDR3 coding DNA: TGCGCCAGCAGCTTGGAGCATGAGCAGTTCTTC. Translating it yields CASSLEHEQFF.

The sample holds a few counts of this clonotype. The rearrangement uses TRBV10-3 and TRBJ1-6; the match to TRBD1 covers 12 bases. The ends lost 4 bases at V and 6 bases at J; junction bases unmatched: 13. Germline V gene sequence: CDR1 ENHRY, CDR2 SYGVKD. There are 19 residues in the CDR3. The CDR3 loop is CAISARGTGGEGSNSPLHF. Written as DNA, the CDR3 is TGTGCCATCAGTGCGAGGGGGACAGGGGGCGAAGGATCTAATTCACCCCTCCACTTT.

The chain combines TRBV11-2 with TRBJ2-3, with D hard to call. CDR3 size: 14 residues. Trimming took off 3 bases at V and 0 bases at J, with 7 bases between the two ends. Germline V lookup: CDR1 SGHAT, CDR2 FQNNGV. The CDR3 is CASSFRISTDTQYF. DNA of the CDR3: TGTGCCAGCAGCTTCCGGATTAGCACAGATACGCAGTATTTT.

This clonotype was recorded a few times. This chain joins TRBV18 and TRBJ2-7, with 11 bases lining up with TRBD1. Germline V gene lookup returns CDR1 KGHSH and CDR2 LQKENI. The CDR3 runs 14 residues. Trimming took 3 bases from V and 5 from J; bases not matched to a gene: 3. The chain's CDR3 is CASSPLGQGDEQYF. The CDR3 nucleotides are TGTGCCAGCTCACCGCTGGGACAGGGGGACGAGCAGTACTTC.

The J gene is TRBJ2-5, the V gene TRBV28; D may be TRBD1 or TRBD2 (7 bases each). Germline V gene lookup returns CDR1 MDHEN and CDR2 SYDVKM. The CDR3 totals 12 residues. V gave up 9 bases and J gave up 6 bases, with 14 bases separating them. The CDR3 loop is CASQGEGKTQYF. Here the CDR3 DNA reads TGTGCCAGTCAGGGGGAGGGAAAGACCCAGTACTTC.

This chain joins TRBV11-2 and TRBJ2-7; no clear D gene. The CDR3 runs to 13 residues. Germline V CDR1 and CDR2: SGHAT, FQNNGV. The V end was cut by 2 bases, the J end by 0 bases, with 5 bases between. Written as DNA, the CDR3 is TGTGCCAGCAGCTTATATACCTCCTACGAGCAGTACTTC. Residues: CASSLYTSYEQYF.

The V gene is TRBV5-6, the J gene TRBJ2-5, with TRBD1 matching 8 bases. Losses at the gene ends were 3 bases for V and 6 bases for J; bases not matched to a gene: 7. The germline CDR1 and CDR2 sequences are SGHDT and YYEEEE. The CDR3 is made up of 14 amino acids. CDR3 loop: CASSSQGAGKTQYF. As DNA, the CDR3 is TGTGCCAGCAGCTCCCAGGGGGCGGGGAAGACCCAGTACTTC.

The J gene is TRBJ2-7, the V gene TRBV4-1; possibly TRBD1 or TRBD2 for D (5 bases each). The CDR3 has 17 residues. Germline V gives CDR1 MGHRA, CDR2 YSYEKL. V was pared by 1 base and J by 5 bases, with 21 bases between. The DNA for the CDR3 is TGCGCCAGCAGCCAAGGCCTCTTATTTCGGGGCAGCCACGAGCAGTACTTC. Its protein product is CASSQGLLFRGSHEQYF.

The V gene is TRBV7-9, the J gene TRBJ1-6, with D uncertain. The length of the CDR3 is 15 residues. Deletions cut 3 bases from V and 8 bases from J, with 14 bases between. Germline CDR1 is SEHNR and CDR2 is FQNEAQ (reference sequence). The CDR3 loop reads CASSFSAGGYSPLHF. CDR3 nucleotides: TGTGCCAGCAGCTTCTCGGCAGGTGGTTATTCACCCCTCCACTTT.

This chain uses TRBV29-1 with TRBJ1-4; no clear D. V dropped 0 bases and J dropped 13 bases, with 9 bases sitting between them. Germline lookup yields CDR1 SQVTM and CDR2 ANQGSEA. There are 11 residues in the CDR3. The CDR3 region is CSVEDRGSLFF. CDR3 in DNA: TGCAGCGTTGAAGATCGAGGGTCACTGTTTTTT.

This clonotype was detected a few times. The rearrangement joins TRBV15 to TRBJ1-5; no definite D call. This CDR3 is built from 13 residues. V lost 5 bases and J lost 5, with 10 bases in between. Germline V lookup: CDR1 LNHNV, CDR2 YYDKDF (reference sequence). In DNA form, the CDR3 reads TGTGCCACCAGCGTCAGAAGGGATCAGCCCCAGCATTTT. Amino acid sequence: CATSVRRDQPQHF.